This TCR beta chain was identified during a study of regulatory T cells in long-lasting Graves disease (dated by TCRdb to the early 2020s). Broadly, across the study: Antithyroid drugs had been taken for less than 3 months by newly diagnosed Graves' disease patients. TCR sequencing covered approximately 13 persistent and some 20 newly diagnosed Graves' disease patients, around 35 samples in total. The study was registered as a clinical trial and conducted in China. Peripheral blood TCR sequencing and RNA sequencing compared persistent Graves' disease patients with newly diagnosed Graves' disease patients. The full study reports these points: More public clonotypes were shared among persistent patients (under 3,000) than among newly diagnosed patients (over 900). As a limitation, the authors acknowledged that the small sample size may reduce accuracy. Only peripheral blood was studied, because thyroid tissue, the primary lesion, was inaccessible. Lower TCR Shannon entropy and fewer highly expanded clones were observed in persistent Graves' disease patients than in newly diagnosed patients, which suggested clonal expansion. Sequencing and analysis were limited to the TCR beta chain. Preferential use of TRBV28, TRBJ1-2 and TRBJ2-5 was observed in persistent disease, whereas TRBV20-1 and TRBJ2-1 were favored in newly diagnosed disease.

Measured from the cysteine to the phenylalanine, the CDR3 is 14 residues long. Solely the CDR3 DNA is kept, with 42 bases framed from the first base. The time point tag for this specimen amounts to: newly diagnosed GD, antithyroid drugs for less than 3 months. For both TCR sequencing and RNA sequencing, RNA was extracted from PBMCs using TRIzol. The diagnosis of Graves' disease followed American Thyroid Association guidelines. Recruitment of patients was carried out at an endocrinology department in Xi'an, China. From each patient, roughly 9 milliliters of peripheral blood was collected into an EDTA anticoagulant tube. PBMCs were isolated by Ficoll Paque Plus density gradient separation without further T cell sorting. An Agilent 2100 Bioanalyzer and agarose gel were used to check RNA quality, and a NanoDrop 2000 was used to measure RNA concentration. The library was prepared using multiplex PCR. TCRdb records Illumina HiSeq 4000 as the sequencer. To build TCR beta libraries, CDR3 regions were amplified by Arm-PCR using iRepertoire HTBI primers. PCR products were gel purified before sequencing. The study's processing was this. Gene usage analysis of CDR3 amino acid clonotypes used the approximately 62 TRBV and 14 TRBJ segments found across samples. Filtered high-quality paired reads were merged into contigs using COPE and FqMerger. BLAST was used to align contigs to IMGT TRBV, TRBD and TRBJ reference genes, and CDR3 was defined according to IMGT. Highly expanded clones were defined as clonotypes with a frequency above 0.1%. Shannon entropy was used to measure repertoire diversity, and the Gini coefficient was used to measure V-J evenness. A clonotype was considered public if more than one individual shared it. TCRdb cleaned the public reads at Q25 with fastp, built clones with MiXCR and kept in-frame beta chains. Rows with one shared CDR3 protein collapse into an entry with the most common genes and DNA. Clone size and V and J calls follow TCRdb, not the original study. The sample contains about 430,000 distinct CDR3 sequences, over 12% of them found a single time. The ten most abundant clones make up around 7.6% of the sample.

Comment on this clonotype: The target of this receptor is not known. This clone may be a read error of a much larger clone one base away.

These same records also appear under a second study, on T cells in Graves' hyperthyroidism and ophthalmopathy. The second study's authors report: Graves' hyperthyroidism was defined as stable when no progression to ophthalmopathy occurred over 18 months of follow-up. The hyperthyroidism patients were between 18 and 65 years old and newly diagnosed, with a disease duration of less than 2 months. Any patient with an uncontrolled infection, another autoimmune disease, pregnancy or lactation was excluded. Diagnoses relied on clinical symptoms, serum thyroxine and TRAb, thyroid ultrasound and orbital computed tomography. The TCR CDR3 was subjected to a first round of RT-PCR using the HTBI primer set and the Qiagen OneStep RT-PCR kit. Blood samples also contained most of the expanded thyroid clonotypes (frequency above 0.001), which suggests that blood repertoires may reflect thyroid immune responses. A model built on a 13 V-J signature distinguished ophthalmopathy from stable hyperthyroidism, reaching 87.88% sensitivity and 81.08% specificity in cross-validation and 80%/75% in testing. During validation, the model predicted progression to ophthalmopathy a median of around 6 months ahead of onset, with more than 55% sensitivity and around 73% specificity. To identify TCR V-J signatures that set the groups apart, the researchers used a discovery cohort of about a hundred patients, made up of about 44 with Graves' ophthalmopathy and 55 to 65 with stable Graves' hyperthyroidism. An independent validation cohort of around 19 hyperthyroidism patients and about 16 patients who later progressed to ophthalmopathy tested prospective prediction of ophthalmopathy. The 100 discovery patients were randomly divided into training and test sets at a 7:3 ratio. The study also compared thyroid tissue and blood T-cell repertoires from 5 to 7 Graves' hyperthyroidism patients. Once sampling was done, hyperthyroidism patients were given methimazole at a starting dose of 30 mg daily, whereas ophthalmopathy patients were given high-dose intravenous methylprednisolone. A second multiplex PCR round built the libraries, followed by size selection and purification. Paired-end sequencing of the libraries was performed with 100 bp reads on an Illumina HiSeq2000. Raw data were processed with SOAPnuke, discarding reads with adapters, uncalled bases, mean Phred below 15, or no exact constant-primer or identifier match. High-quality paired reads were merged using COPE v1.2.5, and each unique nucleotide sequence was defined as a clonotype. MiTCR v1.1 was used to align clonotypes to the IMGT TRBV, TRBD and TRBJ reference segments. Only V-J combinations with frequency above 0.0001, covering about 99% of repertoires, were analysed. The TCS score was defined as F50 (clonal expansion) divided by E x V (chaos), with BLOSUM62-based TCRdist calculated between CDR3 peptides within each V-J. Welch's t-statistics and random forest reduced some 510 V-J features to roughly 13, which were used in a naive Bayes classifier (R e1071). Sample size was not statistically predetermined, and investigators were not blinded to group allocation. TCR Vbeta CDR3 sequencing of 130 to 150 peripheral blood samples (over 40 ophthalmopathy, roughly 74 hyperthyroidism and around 17 progressor patients) is reported in the paper.

The specimen comprised peripheral blood mononuclear cells (PBMCs), sampled at new diagnosis, from a patient treated with antithyroid drugs. The sequence came from a woman in her 40s with Graves disease. Donor details come from another sample of the same person, matched by shared clones. In this chain, TRBV12-3 or TRBV12-4 is recombined with TRBJ2-5, and TRBD1 aligns with 9 junction nucleotides. The CDR3 region has the sequence CAGSPTGGGETQYF. The DNA sequence is TGTGCCGGCAGTCCTACAGGGGGCGGCGAGACCCAGTACTTC.